Each of the 27 T cell receptor beta chains below was sequenced from the same sample in a study of blood T cell repertoires in COVID-19. Sequencing was performed with immunoSEQ multiplex PCR; in TCRdb, only in-frame clones are kept and a portion is missing. Of 45,000 or so clones listed, approximately 85% were seen once; the top ten hold approximately 2%. Sequences were obtained from peripheral blood. The receptors come from a woman aged 55-69 years with acute or convalescent COVID-19.

The genes are TRBV25-1 and TRBJ1-5; D uncertain. The CDR3 loop spans 13 amino acids. Deletions cut 2 bases from V and 4 bases from J, with 6 bases between. CDR1 is MGHDK, CDR2 SYGVNS, per germline. For the CDR3, the DNA is TGTGCCAGCAGTGAAGGGCTAAATCAGCCCCAGCATTTT. Protein product: CASSEGLNQPQHF.

The chain employs TRBV27 and TRBJ1-1; 8 bases agree with TRBD1. Germline assignment: CDR1 MNHEY and CDR2 SMNVEV (reference sequence). The CDR3 loop spans 14 amino acids. V shed 8 bases and J 5 bases; nucleotides not matched to a gene: 10. The CDR3 DNA reads TGTGCCAGCCGGAGGGGCAGGGGGCAAACTGAAGCTTTCTTT. Amino acids: CASRRGRGQTEAFF.

The chain links TRBV9 to TRBJ1-4; 7 bases are a match to TRBD1. V was pared by 4 bases and J by 5 bases, with 8 bases of the junction left unmatched. Looked up from germline, CDR1 is SGDLS and CDR2 is YYNGEE. The CDR3 contains 15 residues. The CDR3 DNA is TGTGCCAGCAGCCTCAGACAGGGACAGAATGAAAAACTGTTTTTT. It specifies CASSLRQGQNEKLFF.

This clone was found once. V gene TRBV5-5 combines with J gene TRBJ1-3; possibly TRBD1 for D (5 bases). With 4 bases removed from V and 4 bases from J, the gap between germline ends came to 18 bases. The CDR3 has 16 residues. The germline V gene has CDR1 SGHKS and CDR2 YYEKEE (reference sequence). CDR3 sequence: CASSLGQATLGNTIYF. The CDR3 DNA follows: TGTGCCAGCAGCCTGGGGCAGGCCACGTTAGGAAACACCATATATTTT.

This rearrangement joins TRBV6-1 to TRBJ1-5; a weak D match, TRBD1 (5 bases). Germline values: CDR1 MNHNS, CDR2 SASEGT. Trimming stripped 2 bases from V and 7 bases from J, with 15 bases between. The CDR3 covers 15 residues. The DNA for the CDR3 is TGTGCCAGCAGTGAAATGACAGTAATTGGACAGCCCCAGCATTTT. It translates to CASSEMTVIGQPQHF.

The chain employs TRBV6-1 and TRBJ1-4; possibly TRBD1 for D (6 bases). Germline CDR1 reads MNHNS; CDR2 reads SASEGT. This CDR3 is 16 amino acids long. Deletions cut 1 base from V and 4 bases from J, with 13 bases between. CDR3 coding DNA: TGTGCCAGCAGTGAAGAGTCGGGACATGTTAATGAAAAACTGTTTTTT. Amino acid sequence: CASSEESGHVNEKLFF.

This chain links TRBV6-1 with TRBJ1-5, with D unresolved. V was shortened by 0 bases and J by 5 bases, with 8 bases between the two germline ends. This CDR3 has 14 amino acids. CDR1 and CDR2 from the germline V gene are MNHNS and SASEGT. The CDR3 reads CASSEAREYQPQHF. In DNA form, the CDR3 reads TGTGCCAGCAGTGAAGCACGCGAGTATCAGCCCCAGCATTTT.

The V and J genes are TRBV19 and TRBJ1-3; 9 bases align to TRBD1. CDR1 is LNHDA, CDR2 SQIVND, per germline (reference sequence). The ends lost 7 bases at V and 4 bases at J; junction bases unmatched: 5. The CDR3 is made up of 14 amino acids. CDR3 bases: TGTGCCAGTACCCTACAGGGGGCGGGAAACACCATATATTTT. Amino acid sequence: CASTLQGAGNTIYF.

This clone was seen only a few times. The chain couples TRBV9 to TRBJ1-1; D gene uncertain. There are 14 residues in the CDR3. CDR1 is SGDLS, CDR2 YYNGEE, per germline. V shed 0 bases and J shed 0 bases, with 6 bases lying between them. CDR3: CASSVGGMNTEAFF. The CDR3 bases are TGTGCCAGCAGCGTAGGCGGGATGAACACTGAAGCTTTCTTT. The whole variable domain, filled in from reference TRBV9 and TRBJ1-1, reads DSGVTQTPKHLITATGQRVTLRCSPRSGDLSVYWYQQSLDQGLQFLIQYYNGEERAKGNILERFSAQQFPDLHSELNLSSLELGDSALYFCASSVGGMNTEAFFGQGTRLTVV.

This clone has a single count. V gene TRBV5-1 combines with J gene TRBJ1-1; 8 bases match TRBD1. Germline V gives CDR1 SGHRS, CDR2 YFSETQ. With 2 bases clipped from V and 4 bases from J, the junction kept 13 bases outside the gene matches. This CDR3 region has 17 residues. The CDR3 DNA follows: TGCGCCAGCAGCTTAGTCCCGGGACAGGTTCGGGGCACTGAAGCTTTCTTT. Residues: CASSLVPGQVRGTEAFF.

The rearrangement links TRBV24-1 to TRBJ1-5; possible D gene TRBD1, 6 bases. The CDR3 covers 16 residues. The germline CDR1 and CDR2 sequences are KGHDR and SFDVKD. Trimming cost V 2 bases and J 7 bases, with 17 bases left between them. CDR3 nucleotides: TGTGCCACCAGTGATTCCTCTACAGGGTGGGTCCAGCCCCAGCATTTT. Its translation is CATSDSSTGWVQPQHF.

This clone has a single count. The rearrangement links TRBV3-1 (or the pseudogene TRBV3-2) to TRBJ1-2; TRBD1 matches at 8 bases. The CDR3 contains 13 residues. The germline CDR1 and CDR2 sequences are LGHDT and YNNKEL (reference sequence). V gave up 3 bases and J gave up 6 bases; unmatched junction bases: 3. CDR3 sequence reads: CASSQTTGDGYTF. CDR3 in DNA: TGTGCCAGCAGCCAGACGACAGGGGATGGCTACACCTTC.

The rearrangement joins TRBV15 to TRBJ2-7; TRBD2 aligns across 8 bases. The CDR3 covers 16 residues. V gave up 0 bases and J gave up 3 bases; unmatched junction bases: 7. CDR1 is LNHNV, CDR2 YYDKDF, per germline (reference sequence). The CDR3 DNA is TGTGCCACCAGCAGAGATAACGCGGCGGGGGGCTACGAGCAGTACTTC. Its protein is CATSRDNAAGGYEQYF.

The chain uses TRBV27 and TRBJ2-1, with 13 nucleotides matching TRBD2. This CDR3 spans 20 amino acids. Germline assignment: CDR1 MNHEY and CDR2 SMNVEV (reference sequence). V lost 4 bases and J lost 0; bases outside the gene matches: 12. The CDR3 protein is CASSCAGTSGIRCSYNEQFF. CDR3 in DNA: TGTGCCAGCAGTTGCGCCGGGACTAGCGGGATCAGGTGCTCCTACAATGAGCAGTTCTTC.

The rearrangement joins TRBV10-2 to TRBJ2-5; the D gene is possibly TRBD1 (6 bases). The CDR3 sequence is 14 residues long. With 0 bases removed from V and 3 bases from J, the gap between germline ends came to 8 bases. Per germline, CDR1 WSHSY and CDR2 SAAADI. The CDR3 bases are TGCGCCAGCAGTGAGTCGAACAGGGAAGAGACCCAGTACTTC. It specifies CASSESNREETQYF.

This clone was seen more than once but under ten times. The chain has TRBV6-5 and TRBJ1-6; 7 bases are a match to TRBD1. From germline, CDR1 is MNHEY and CDR2 SVGAGI. V gave up 11 bases and J gave up 4 bases; unmatched junction bases: 11. The CDR3 sequence is 15 residues long. CDR3 nucleotides: TGTGCCGGAGGACAGGAATGGTATTATAATTCACCCCTCCACTTT. Protein sequence: CAGGQEWYYNSPLHF.

V gene TRBV15 combines with J gene TRBJ1-5; 7 bases are a match to TRBD1. The germline gives CDR1 LNHNV, CDR2 YYDKDF (reference sequence). Trimming took 3 bases from V and 6 from J; bases not matched to a gene: 5. The CDR3 length is 14 residues. The CDR3 DNA reads as TGTGCCACCAGCAGGACAGGGTCGACTCAGCCCCAGCATTTT. This sequence encodes CATSRTGSTQPQHF.

The CDR3 DNA reads TGCGCCAGCAAACGACTAGCGGGAGCCTACGAGCAGTACTTC. Protein product: CASKRLAGAYEQYF. V and J are TRBV10-2 and TRBJ2-7, with TRBD2 matching 12 bases. J was trimmed by 2 bases and V by 7 bases; bases with no gene match: 3. Looked up from germline, CDR1 is WSHSY and CDR2 is SAAADI. The CDR3 extends over 14 amino acids.

This clone is a singleton in its sample. This chain connects TRBV7-3 to TRBJ2-3, with 7 bases that match TRBD2. J lost 5 bases, V lost 4 bases, and 6 bases had no gene match. Germline V gene lookup returns CDR1 SGHTA and CDR2 FQGTGA. The CDR3 runs 14 residues. As DNA, the CDR3 is TGTGCCAGCAGCTATGGCGGGAGTCTAGATACGCAGTATTTT. It codes for CASSYGGSLDTQYF.

This clone occurred a few times. J is TRBJ2-3 and V is TRBV27; TRBD2 aligns across 11 bases. Germline lookup yields CDR1 MNHEY and CDR2 SMNVEV (reference sequence). The CDR3 is 15 amino acids. V lost 2 bases and J lost 4; bases outside the gene matches: 2. The CDR3 DNA reads TGTGCCAGCAGTTTAACTAGCGGGAGTCCAGATACGCAGTATTTT. Translated: CASSLTSGSPDTQYF.

The chain has TRBV28 and TRBJ1-1, with a possible D match to TRBD1 (6 bases). Germline assignment: CDR1 MDHEN and CDR2 SYDVKM. The length of the CDR3 is 13 residues. The V gene lost 4 bases and the J gene lost 7 bases, with 13 bases spanning the gap. The CDR3 loop reads CASSSTGPREAFF. The CDR3 DNA reads as TGTGCCAGCAGTTCGACAGGTCCTCGTGAAGCTTTCTTT.

In this sample, this clone turned up once. J is TRBJ1-2 and V is TRBV13; 9 nucleotides agree with TRBD1. CDR3 length: 14 amino acids. V lost 4 bases, J lost 8 bases, and 8 bases stayed unmatched. The germline CDR1 and CDR2 sequences are PRHDT and FYEKMQ (reference sequence). CDR3 amino acids: CASSSQQGAGGYTF. CDR3 DNA sequence: TGTGCCAGCAGCTCTCAACAGGGGGCAGGGGGCTACACCTTC.

This chain connects TRBV6-1 to TRBJ2-7; a possible D gene is TRBD1 (6 bases). Germline assignment: CDR1 MNHNS and CDR2 SASEGT. The CDR3 is 17 residues long. V lost 0 bases and J lost 0, with 15 bases in between. CDR3 sequence reads: CASSEAQGSFPSYEQYF. The CDR3 coding sequence is TGTGCCAGCAGTGAAGCTCAGGGGTCGTTCCCCTCCTACGAGCAGTACTTC.

The chain carries TRBV28 and TRBJ1-2, with TRBD1 matching over 7 bases. Germline CDR1 and CDR2: MDHEN and SYDVKM. V shed 2 bases, J shed 3 bases, and the junction held 0 bases outside the gene matches. The CDR3 runs to 13 residues. The CDR3 loop is CASSLDRDYGYTF. The CDR3 coding sequence is TGTGCCAGCAGTTTAGACAGGGACTATGGCTACACCTTC.

V is TRBV5-1 and J is TRBJ1-2; possible D gene TRBD1, 5 bases. Germline CDR1 reads SGHRS; CDR2 reads YFSETQ. V was pared by 6 bases and J by 0 bases, with 12 bases between. CDR3 size: 14 residues. The chain's CDR3 is CASTRDLPNYGYTF. In nucleotides, the CDR3 is TGCGCCAGCACCAGGGACTTACCTAACTATGGCTACACCTTC.

The rearrangement joins TRBV9 to TRBJ2-7; 8 bases agree with TRBD1. Germline values: CDR1 SGDLS, CDR2 YYNGEE. This CDR3 is built from 14 residues. The ends lost 3 bases at V and 3 bases at J; junction bases unmatched: 5. The CDR3 region is CASSASGGYYEQYF. The CDR3 nucleotides are TGTGCCAGCAGCGCTTCAGGGGGCTACTACGAGCAGTACTTC.

A remark on this clone: Germline is not matched at one junction end, which may reflect a read error. The chain recombines TRBV7-7 with TRBJ2-3; 9 bases are shared with TRBD1. The CDR3 has 16 amino acids. The germline V gene encodes CDR1 SSHAT and CDR2 FNYEAQ (reference sequence). The CDR3 spells CASSPHGTGNTDTQYF. The CDR3 nucleotides read TGTGCTAGCAGCCCCCATGGGACAGGGAACACAGATACGCAGTATTTT.